This T cell receptor (beta chain) is drawn from a study of blood T cell repertoires in COVID-19. CDR3 size: 15 residues. With 5 bases removed from V and 0 bases from J, the gap between germline ends came to 13 bases. From germline, CDR1 is LGHDT and CDR2 YNNKEL (reference sequence). TCRdb's copy holds only in-frame clones and misses some; the assay was immunoSEQ multiplex PCR. The data show about 250,000 clones, around 91% seen once. This chain joins TRBV3-1 (or the pseudogene TRBV3-2) and TRBJ1-1; possibly TRBD1 for D (6 bases). The sample comprised peripheral blood. The TCR originated in a woman aged 55-70 years with COVID-19, enrolled during active disease. The CDR3 coding sequence is TGTGCCAGCAGCTCTGGGGGGGGGCTGAACACTGAAGCTTTCTTT. Its protein is CASSSGGGLNTEAFF.